The text below deals with one T cell receptor beta chain. Its antigen is undetermined. Clones were read by immunoSEQ multiplex PCR, and TCRdb kept only the in-frame ones, dropping some. The table includes 70,000 to 100,000 clones, about 88% detected once. Germline lookup yields CDR1 SGDLS and CDR2 YYNGEE. This CDR3 spans 13 amino acids. The V and J ends lost 0 bases and 10 bases respectively, with 14 bases between them. The entry originates in a study of graft-versus-host responses after intestinal transplantation. On the study more broadly: Isolated intestinal, liver-intestinal, or multivisceral transplants were what recipients had. Anti-thymocyte globulin induction was given to all recipients, followed by tacrolimus and steroids for 3 to 4 years.

General study findings and limits: Present in recipient marrow, GvH clones included some that appeared first in ileum or blood. Elevated graft-versus-host to host-versus-graft clonal ratios in allografts were recorded for patients with graft-donor T cell macrochimerism.

This sample comprised unstimulated CD4+ T cells sorted from spleen or lymph node cells, obtained before intestinal transplant. The chain recombines TRBV9 with TRBJ2-7, with D tentatively TRBD2 (6 bases). This clonotype originated in a human donor who received an intestinal transplant. CDR3 residues: CASSVAGDRPQYF. CDR3 bases: TGTGCCAGCAGCGTAGCGGGGGATAGGCCTCAGTACTTC.